This record looks at one T cell receptor (beta chain) sequence and its context. Its antigen is undetermined. Between the trimmed V and J ends, which lost 4 bases and 2 bases, there was a span of 18 bases. CDR3 length: 17 amino acids. CDR1 and CDR2 from the germline V gene are SGHDT and YYEEEE. Libraries were prepared by immunoSEQ multiplex PCR; TCRdb keeps only in-frame clonotypes and omits some of them. The profile shows about 120,000 clones, 80% to 90% of them singletons. The data stem from a study of T cell responses to AZD1222 COVID-19 vaccine. Points from the study as a whole: Spike was spanned by vaccine-associated CD4 TCRs, which were dominant at 160-218 and 743-854. Clonal diversity was possibly underestimated, and the donors were mostly white British, with more females. Baseline serology detected seropositivity in only six AZD1222 recipients. Spike-specific TCR breadth and depth both grew after two AZD1222 doses.

The rearrangement links TRBV5-6 to TRBJ1-4, with D possibly matching TRBD1 (6 bases). This clonotype was sampled from an adult in good health. Sequencing was performed on peripheral blood, taken on day 0 of MenACWY control vaccination. Here the CDR3 reads CASSHGTGPPTNEKLFF. For the CDR3, the DNA is TGTGCCAGCAGCCATGGCACAGGGCCTCCCACTAATGAAAAACTGTTTTTT.